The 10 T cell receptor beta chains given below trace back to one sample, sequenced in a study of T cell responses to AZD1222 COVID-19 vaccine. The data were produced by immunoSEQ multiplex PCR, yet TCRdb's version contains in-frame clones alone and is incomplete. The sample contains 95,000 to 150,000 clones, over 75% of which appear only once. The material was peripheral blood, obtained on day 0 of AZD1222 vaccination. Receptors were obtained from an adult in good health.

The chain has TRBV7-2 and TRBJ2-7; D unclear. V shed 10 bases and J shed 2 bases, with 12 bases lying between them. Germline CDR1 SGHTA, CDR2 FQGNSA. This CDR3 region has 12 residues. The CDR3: CATGGATYEQYF. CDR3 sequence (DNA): TGTGCCACCGGCGGCGCCACCTACGAGCAGTACTTC.

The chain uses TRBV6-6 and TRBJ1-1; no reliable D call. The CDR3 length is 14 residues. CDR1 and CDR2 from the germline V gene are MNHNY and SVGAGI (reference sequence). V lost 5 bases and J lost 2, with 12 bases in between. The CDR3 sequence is CASSDPGGNTEAFF. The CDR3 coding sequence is TGTGCCAGCAGTGACCCCGGCGGAAACACTGAAGCTTTCTTT.

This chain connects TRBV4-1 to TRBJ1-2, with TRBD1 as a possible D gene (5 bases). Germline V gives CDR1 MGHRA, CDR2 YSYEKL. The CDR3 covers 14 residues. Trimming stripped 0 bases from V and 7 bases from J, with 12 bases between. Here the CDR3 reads CASSQDLQVAGYTF. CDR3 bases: TGCGCCAGCAGCCAAGATCTACAGGTGGCTGGCTACACCTTC.

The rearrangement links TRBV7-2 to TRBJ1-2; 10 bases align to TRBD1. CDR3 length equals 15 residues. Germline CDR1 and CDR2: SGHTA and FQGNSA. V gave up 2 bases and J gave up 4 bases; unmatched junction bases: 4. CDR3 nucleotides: TGTGCCAGCAGCTTACTGGGACAGGGGAGCTATGGCTACACCTTC. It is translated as CASSLLGQGSYGYTF. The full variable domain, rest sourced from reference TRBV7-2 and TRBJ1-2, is GAGVSQSPSNKVTEKGKDVELRCDPISGHTALYWYRQSLGQGLEFLIYFQGNSAPDKSGLPSDRFSAERTGGSVSTLTIQRTQQEDSAVYLCASSLLGQGSYGYTFGSGTRLTVV.

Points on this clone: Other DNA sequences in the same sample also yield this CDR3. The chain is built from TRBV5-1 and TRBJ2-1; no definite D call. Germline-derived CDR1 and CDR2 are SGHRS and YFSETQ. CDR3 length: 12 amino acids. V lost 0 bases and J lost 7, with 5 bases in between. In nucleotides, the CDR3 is TGCGCCAGCAGCTTGGCGTCTAATGAGCAGTTCTTC. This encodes CASSLASNEQFF.

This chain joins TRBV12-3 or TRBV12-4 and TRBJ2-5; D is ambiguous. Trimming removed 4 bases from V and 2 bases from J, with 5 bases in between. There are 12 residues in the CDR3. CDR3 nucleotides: TGTGCCAGCAGTTGGGGTCAAGAGACCCAGTACTTC. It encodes CASSWGQETQYF.

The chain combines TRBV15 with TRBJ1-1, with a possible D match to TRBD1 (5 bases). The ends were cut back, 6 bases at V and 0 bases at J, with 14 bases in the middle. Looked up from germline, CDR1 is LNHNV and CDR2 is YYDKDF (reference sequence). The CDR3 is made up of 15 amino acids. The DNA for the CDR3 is TGTGCCACCAGTCTTCCAGACAGCATGAACACTGAAGCTTTCTTT. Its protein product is CATSLPDSMNTEAFF.

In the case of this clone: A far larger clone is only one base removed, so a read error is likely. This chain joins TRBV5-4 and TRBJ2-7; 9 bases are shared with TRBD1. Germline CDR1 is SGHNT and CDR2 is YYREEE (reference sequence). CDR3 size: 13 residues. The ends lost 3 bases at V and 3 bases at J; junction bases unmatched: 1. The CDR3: CASSSGQGYEQYF. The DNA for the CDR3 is TGTGCCAGCAGCTCGGGACAGGGCTACGAGCAGTACTTC.

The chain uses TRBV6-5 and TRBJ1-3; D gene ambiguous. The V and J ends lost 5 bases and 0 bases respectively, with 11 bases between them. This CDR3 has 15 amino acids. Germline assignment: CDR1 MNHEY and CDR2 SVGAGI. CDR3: CASSPRPDSGNTIYF. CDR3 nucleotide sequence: TGTGCCAGCAGTCCTCGGCCGGACTCTGGAAACACCATATATTTT.

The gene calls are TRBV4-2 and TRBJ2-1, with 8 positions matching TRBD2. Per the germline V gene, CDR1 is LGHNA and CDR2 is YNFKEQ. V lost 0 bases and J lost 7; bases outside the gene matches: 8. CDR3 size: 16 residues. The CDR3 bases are TGTGCCAGCAGCCAAGATGGAGCGGGGGCCCGAAATGAGCAGTTCTTC. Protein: CASSQDGAGARNEQFF.